Below are 31 T cell receptor beta chains sequenced from a single sample in a study of blood T cell repertoires in COVID-19. Libraries were prepared by immunoSEQ multiplex PCR; TCRdb keeps only in-frame clonotypes and omits some of them. The profile shows 450,000 to 500,000 clones, approximately 86% of them singletons. The sequencing input was PBMCs or T cells enriched from blood (not recorded which). The receptors were sampled from a woman in her sixties who had recovered from COVID-19.

The chain has TRBV5-1 and TRBJ2-2, with a tentative D call TRBD1 (5 bases). The CDR3 contains 15 residues. The germline gives CDR1 SGHRS, CDR2 YFSETQ. The germline V and J ends were trimmed by 5 bases and 0 bases, with 11 bases remaining between them. The CDR3 sequence is CASRLTVANTGELFF. CDR3 nucleotides: TGCGCCAGCAGGTTGACAGTCGCGAACACCGGGGAGCTGTTTTTT. Together with reference TRBV5-1 and TRBJ2-2, the CDR3 gives the full variable domain: KAGVTQTPRYLIKTRGQQVTLSCSPISGHRSVSWYQQTPGQGLQFLFEYFSETQRNKGNFPGRFSGRQFSNSRSEMNVSTLELGDSALYLCASRLTVANTGELFFGEGSRLTVL.

The chain joins TRBV10-3 to TRBJ1-5; D is perhaps TRBD1 (5 bases). V lost 4 bases to trimming and J lost 5 bases, with 12 bases between them. Germline CDR1 reads ENHRY; CDR2 reads SYGVKD. The CDR3 contains 14 residues. The CDR3 reads CAISGPGLDQPQHF. CDR3 DNA sequence: TGTGCCATCAGTGGGCCAGGGCTGGATCAGCCCCAGCATTTT.

The chain links TRBV13 to TRBJ2-7; 9 nucleotides line up with TRBD1. The V and J ends lost 6 bases and 1 base, in that order; junction bases with no gene match: 4. CDR1 and CDR2 from the germline V gene are PRHDT and FYEKMQ (reference sequence). The CDR3 covers 14 residues. The CDR3 reads CASRAQGASYEQYF. The CDR3, as DNA: TGTGCCAGCAGAGCACAGGGGGCGTCCTACGAGCAGTACTTC.

The rearrangement joins TRBV3-1 (or the pseudogene TRBV3-2) to TRBJ2-1; D not resolved. The germline V gene has CDR1 LGHDT and CDR2 YNNKEL (reference sequence). The CDR3 runs to 10 residues. The V and J ends lost 4 bases and 10 bases respectively, with 5 bases between them. CDR3 in DNA: TGTGCCAGCAGCCTCCTCGAGCAGTTCTTC. Translated, it gives CASSLLEQFF.

The chain carries TRBV3-1 (or the pseudogene TRBV3-2) and TRBJ2-3, with 11 bases aligning to TRBD2. Germline V gene sequence: CDR1 LGHDT, CDR2 YNNKEL (reference sequence). The trim removed 1 base at V and 3 bases at J, leaving 9 bases unmatched. The CDR3 loop spans 18 amino acids. The DNA of the CDR3 is TGTGCCAGCAGCCAAGTTTTAGCGGGGGGGCTGGGGACAGATACGCAGTATTTT. Translated, it gives CASSQVLAGGLGTDTQYF.

The genes are TRBV2 and TRBJ2-6; 8 positions agree with TRBD1. CDR3 length: 17 amino acids. J gave up 0 bases and V 6 bases, and 7 bases lay outside the gene matches. Germline CDR1 and CDR2: SNHLY and FYNNEI. This chain's CDR3 is CASSRQGTYSGANVLTF. The CDR3 DNA is TGTGCCAGCAGCCGACAGGGGACCTACTCTGGGGCCAACGTCCTGACTTTC.

The chain's CDR3 is CASSPQRTGNVGNQPQHF. CDR3 nucleotides: TGTGCCAGCTCACCACAAAGGACAGGTAACGTGGGCAATCAGCCCCAGCATTTT. The V call is TRBV18, the J call TRBJ1-5; 7 bases fit TRBD1. Germline V lookup: CDR1 KGHSH, CDR2 LQKENI. The CDR3 totals 18 residues. V gave up 1 base and J gave up 2 bases; unmatched junction bases: 11.

This chain uses TRBV5-1 with TRBJ2-1; TRBD1 is a possible D gene (6 bases). Trimming stripped 4 bases from V and 7 bases from J, with 15 bases between. From germline, CDR1 is SGHRS and CDR2 YFSETQ. This CDR3 spans 14 amino acids. The DNA for the CDR3 is TGCGCCAGCAGCGGCCAGGGGATTAAGAATGAGCAGTTCTTC. Translated, it gives CASSGQGIKNEQFF.

Written as DNA, the CDR3 is TGTGCCAGCAGCCCTACAGGGGGTTTAAACTATGGCTACACCTTC. It is translated as CASSPTGGLNYGYTF. The chain employs TRBV11-3 and TRBJ1-2; 8 bases are shared with TRBD1. The J segment lost 2 bases and the V segment lost 5 bases, leaving 7 bases of the junction unmatched. This CDR3 contains 15 residues. Germline V gene lookup returns CDR1 SGHNT and CDR2 YENEEA.

This sequence joins TRBV5-1 and TRBJ1-5; D not certain. This CDR3 spans 14 amino acids. The V end was cut by 5 bases, the J end by 2 bases, with 11 bases between. The germline gives CDR1 SGHRS, CDR2 YFSETQ. The CDR3 is CASSAGGGNQPQHF. The CDR3 region has the DNA TGCGCCAGCAGTGCCGGCGGGGGCAATCAGCCCCAGCATTTT.

This chain joins TRBV27 and TRBJ1-2, with a possible D match to TRBD1 (6 bases). This CDR3 has 15 residues. Trimming stripped 5 bases from V and 0 bases from J, with 13 bases between. The V gene's germline CDR1 is MNHEY and CDR2 SMNVEV (reference sequence). The CDR3 loop reads CASSPRGAANYGYTF. The CDR3 DNA reads as TGTGCCAGCAGTCCTCGGGGGGCCGCTAACTATGGCTACACCTTC.

This rearrangement joins TRBV6-5 to TRBJ1-2, with D possibly being TRBD1 (5 bases). V was trimmed by 2 bases and J by 8 bases, leaving 12 bases between them. Germline CDR1 is MNHEY and CDR2 is SVGAGI. The CDR3 is 13 amino acids. CDR3 DNA: TGTGCCAGCAGTTACGACAGCAGTAGGGGCTACACCTTC. It yields the protein CASSYDSSRGYTF.

The chain employs TRBV18 and TRBJ1-5, with D maybe TRBD1 (5 bases). Germline CDR1 and CDR2: KGHSH and LQKENI. There are 15 residues in the CDR3. V was shortened by 1 base and J by 1 base, with 8 bases between the two germline ends. The CDR3 region has the DNA TGTGCCAGCTCACCACTGGCAGGGAGCAATCAGCCCCAGCATTTT. Protein product: CASSPLAGSNQPQHF.

The J gene is TRBJ1-2, the V gene TRBV3-1 (or the pseudogene TRBV3-2); D is ambiguous. Germline V gene lookup returns CDR1 LGHDT and CDR2 YNNKEL (reference sequence). Trimming removed 1 base from V and 8 bases from J, with 17 bases in between. The CDR3 contains 15 residues. The CDR3 DNA reads as TGTGCCAGCAGCCAAGGCGGGCGGTCCTTCGGGGGCTACACCTTC. Translated: CASSQGGRSFGGYTF.

The V call is TRBV5-6, the J call TRBJ2-7, with 8 positions matching TRBD1. Germline V CDR1 and CDR2: SGHDT, YYEEEE. The CDR3 covers 14 residues. Unmatched junction bases numbered 6, after V lost 2 bases and J lost 5 bases. The CDR3 DNA reads TGTGCCAGCAGCTTCAGGGGGCGCACCCACGAGCAGTACTTC. Translation gives CASSFRGRTHEQYF.

The chain is built from TRBV24-1 and TRBJ2-1; TRBD1 matches at 7 bases. Losses at the gene ends were 4 bases for V and 4 bases for J; bases not matched to a gene: 9. The CDR3 extends over 16 amino acids. The germline gives CDR1 KGHDR, CDR2 SFDVKD. Here the CDR3 DNA reads TGTGCCACCAGTGACACAAGACAGGGATCGTACAATGAGCAGTTCTTC. It is translated as CATSDTRQGSYNEQFF.

The genes are TRBV19 and TRBJ2-1; 10 bases match TRBD1. Trimming took 1 base from V and 15 from J; bases not matched to a gene: 3. CDR3 size: 12 residues. Germline lookup yields CDR1 LNHDA and CDR2 SQIVND (reference sequence). The CDR3 loop is CASSIGDRGPFF. CDR3 in DNA: TGTGCCAGTAGTATAGGGGACAGGGGTCCGTTCTTC.

The CDR3 spells CATSDFGGPNEQFF. The CDR3 DNA reads TGTGCCACCAGTGATTTTGGCGGCCCTAATGAGCAGTTCTTC. The chain employs TRBV24-1 and TRBJ2-1; D is ambiguous. The V end lost 1 base, the J end lost 7 bases, and 10 bases lay between the germline ends. There are 14 residues in the CDR3. Per the germline V gene, CDR1 is KGHDR and CDR2 is SFDVKD.

The chain joins TRBV5-5 to TRBJ1-3, with D possibly matching TRBD1 (5 bases). The germline gives CDR1 SGHKS, CDR2 YYEKEE (reference sequence). The CDR3 runs 17 residues. Trimming shortened V by 3 bases and J by 0 bases, and 16 bases separated the two germline ends. CDR3 coding DNA: TGTGCCAGCAGCTCCCCCAGGGAAAAGAGCTCTGGAAACACCATATATTTT. This translates into CASSSPREKSSGNTIYF.

The rearrangement uses TRBV5-1 and TRBJ1-2, with D hard to call. The CDR3 runs to 15 residues. Germline assignment: CDR1 SGHRS and CDR2 YFSETQ. Trimming left V 2 bases short and J 1 base short, with 12 bases between. The CDR3 protein is CASSFTSGVNYGYTF. CDR3 nucleotides: TGCGCCAGCAGCTTTACCTCGGGAGTTAACTATGGCTACACCTTC.

This clone was seen once. The genes are TRBV2 and TRBJ2-3; perhaps TRBD1 as D (5 bases). The CDR3 totals 15 residues. Germline V gene sequence: CDR1 SNHLY, CDR2 FYNNEI. Trimming stripped 3 bases from V and 2 bases from J, with 12 bases between. The DNA of the CDR3 is TGTGCCAGCAGTGAGGCTGGGGCCTACACAGATACGCAGTATTTT. Encoded protein: CASSEAGAYTDTQYF. The complete variable domain, with remaining parts taken from reference TRBV2 and TRBJ2-3, reads EPEVTQTPSHQVTQMGQEVILRCVPISNHLYFYWYRQILGQKVEFLVSFYNNEISEKSEIFDDQFSVERPDGSNFTLKIRSTKLEDSAMYFCASSEAGAYTDTQYFGPGTRLTVL.

The V gene is TRBV19, the J gene TRBJ1-3; D might be TRBD1 (6 bases). The CDR3 length is 15 residues. V gave up 4 bases and J gave up 0 bases, with 10 bases separating them. The germline V gene has CDR1 LNHDA and CDR2 SQIVND (reference sequence). CDR3 protein: CASSTTGISGNTIYF. The CDR3 region has the DNA TGTGCCAGTAGTACCACAGGGATCTCTGGAAACACCATATATTTT.

The gene calls are TRBV6-5 and TRBJ1-4, with D possibly matching TRBD1 (6 bases). Germline V CDR1 and CDR2: MNHEY, SVGAGI. Trimming removed 6 bases at V and 12 bases at J, with 17 bases between. The CDR3 is made up of 13 amino acids. The CDR3, as DNA: TGTGCCAGCAGCAAACTGGGACACTTGGAACTGTTTTTT. Its translation: CASSKLGHLELFF.

The CDR3 nucleotides are TGTGCCACCTTGACAGGACCCTATGGCTACACCTTC. The encoded protein is CATLTGPYGYTF. The chain couples TRBV10-3 to TRBJ1-2, with a tentative D call TRBD1 (6 bases). Trimming left V 10 bases short and J 4 bases short, with 13 bases between. The CDR3 totals 12 residues. The germline V gene has CDR1 ENHRY and CDR2 SYGVKD.

This chain uses TRBV4-2 with TRBJ2-2; perhaps TRBD2 as D (5 bases). V lost 1 base and J 8 bases, leaving 11 bases between the germline ends. CDR1 and CDR2 (germline): LGHNA, YNFKEQ. The CDR3 is 14 residues long. The CDR3 coding sequence is TGTGCCAGCAGCCAAGTGAGCGGTGTTGGGGAGCTGTTTTTT. This gives the protein CASSQVSGVGELFF.

J is TRBJ2-7 and V is TRBV21-1; no DNA check was done on the table's D call, TRBD2. TRBV21-1 is given as a pseudogene. CDR3 length: 15 amino acids. This chain's CDR3 is CASSPRGSGLYEQYV. The CDR3 DNA reads as TGTGCCAGCAGCCCTCGGGGGTCAGGGCTTTACGAGCAGTACGTC.

The chain is built from TRBV2 and TRBJ1-6; D uncertain. CDR3 size: 12 residues. V was trimmed by 3 bases and J by 8 bases, leaving 5 bases between them. Per germline, CDR1 SNHLY and CDR2 FYNNEI. CDR3 region: CASSDGYSPLHF. The CDR3 DNA is TGTGCCAGCAGTGACGGGTATTCACCCCTCCACTTT.

The chain employs TRBV21-1 and TRBJ1-2; the table names TRBD1, a call not compared with the DNA. TRBV21-1 is noted as a pseudogene. The CDR3 is 17 residues long. The CDR3, as DNA: TGTGCCAGCAGCAAAAACCCGACCGACAGCCCTCGCTATGGCTACACCTTC. Amino acid sequence: CASSKNPTDSPRYGYTF.

V is TRBV30 and J is TRBJ1-4; TRBD1 matches at 8 bases. CDR1 is GTSNPN and CDR2 is SVGIG in the germline V gene (reference sequence). J gave up 3 bases and V 0 bases, and 3 bases lay outside the gene matches. The CDR3 length is 15 residues. The CDR3 sequence is CAWSVPTGANEKLFF. DNA for the CDR3: TGTGCCTGGAGTGTACCGACAGGGGCTAATGAAAAACTGTTTTTT.

This chain joins TRBV5-6 and TRBJ2-3, with 11 nucleotides matching TRBD2. This CDR3 contains 19 residues. V trimming: 6 bases; J trimming: 0 bases; junction bases outside the gene matches: 15. The germline gives CDR1 SGHDT, CDR2 YYEEEE. The CDR3 DNA sequence: TGTGCCAGCACCCACACAGGAACTAGCGGGGGCCCTAGCACAGATACGCAGTATTTT. Translated: CASTHTGTSGGPSTDTQYF.

The genes are TRBV29-1 and TRBJ2-5; TRBD1 is a possible D gene (6 bases). The germline V gene has CDR1 SQVTM and CDR2 ANQGSEA. CDR3 size: 15 residues. The V end was cut by 2 bases, the J end by 1 base, with 14 bases between. CDR3 DNA: TGCAGCGTTGAATTGGCGGAAGGGGGCCAAGAGACCCAGTACTTC. It specifies CSVELAEGGQETQYF.